This T cell receptor (beta chain) appears in the sequencing data of a study of OX40 agonist ivuxolimab in advanced cancers. This CDR3 comprises 14 residues. Germline trimming cut 3 bases from V and 4 bases from J; bases unmatched to any gene: 4. Germline assignment: CDR1 MGHDK and CDR2 SYGVNS. The repertoire was sequenced with immunoSEQ multiplex PCR; TCRdb's copy has only in-frame clones and lacks some. This sample yields more than 50,000 clones, of which 85% are seen a single time; under 5% belongs to the top ten. Notes on the study in general: Within 6 weeks, CD4+ and CD8+ blood T cells expanded clonally at 0.1 to 3.0 mg/kg.

Of note for this clone: Its matching antigen is unknown.

The rearrangement uses TRBV25-1 and TRBJ1-1, with 8 bases aligning to TRBD1. Sequenced here: CD4+ or CD8+ T cells sorted from blood, sampled in a trial of the OX40 agonist ivuxolimab. This clonotype was obtained from an adult with an advanced solid tumor such as melanoma, head and neck, liver or kidney cancer. CDR3 DNA sequence: TGTGCCAGCAGTGACAGGGGGCGCCTCACTGAAGCTTTCTTT. Protein: CASSDRGRLTEAFF.